Sequencing of this TCR beta chain was carried out in a study of beta chain features in type 1 diabetes. In the study overall: Cells sorted and examined across all samples totaled 85 million to 110 million. Overall study findings and caveats: Since sequencing was performed on cDNA, cells with high TCR expression could be over-represented. TCRB repertoires of naive, central memory and Treg cells appeared more similar among patients than among healthy donors.

Sorting that relied on CD45RO/CCR7/CD25/CD127/CD95/CD27 yielded CD4+ naive, central memory, regulatory and stem cell-like memory cells. Reverse transcribing all isolated RNA meant expressed TCRB transcripts were sequenced. Some clones are missing from TCRdb's copy, which holds only in-frame ones; the method was immunoSEQ multiplex PCR. The sample includes roughly 250,000 clones, 9% to 10% seen only once; the top ten take 0.03% to 0.04%. Details on this clone: Its antigen is not identified.

Sequencing was done on a sample of naive CD4+ T cells from blood. The clonotype was recovered from a woman younger than 30 in good health.

CDR3 residues: CASSQGPMGETQYF. DNA of the CDR3: TGCGCCAGCAGCCAAGGCCCCATGGGCGAGACCCAGTACTTC. The chain has TRBV4-1 and TRBJ2-5; D gene unclear. V lost 1 base and J 5 bases, leaving 11 bases between the germline ends. This CDR3 comprises 14 residues. The V gene's germline CDR1 is MGHRA and CDR2 YSYEKL.